Below, 17 T cell receptor beta chains from the same sample are listed, as sequenced in a study of T cell responses to AZD1222 COVID-19 vaccine. Data came from immunoSEQ multiplex PCR; TCRdb stores just in-frame clones and leaves some out. This sample has approximately 120,000 clones, with roughly 85% found just once. The sample was peripheral blood, taken 28 days after the second AZD1222 dose. Every receptor here comes from an adult who received the AZD1222 COVID-19 vaccine.

The V and J genes are TRBV28 and TRBJ1-5; 7 positions match TRBD1. The CDR3 spans 16 residues. Losses at the gene ends were 5 bases for V and 5 bases for J; bases not matched to a gene: 12. Germline V gene lookup returns CDR1 MDHEN and CDR2 SYDVKM. The CDR3: CASSVEGGDFYQPQHF. CDR3 bases: TGTGCCAGCAGTGTAGAAGGGGGCGACTTCTATCAGCCCCAGCATTTT.

The chain links TRBV19 to TRBJ2-2, with D possibly matching TRBD2 (5 bases). This CDR3 spans 12 amino acids. Germline CDR1 reads LNHDA; CDR2 reads SQIVND (reference sequence). Trimming cost V 4 bases and J 7 bases, with 7 bases left between them. The CDR3, as DNA: TGTGCCAGTAGTACCCGGGGCGGGGAGCTGTTTTTT. This translates into CASSTRGGELFF.

The chain is built from TRBV7-9 and TRBJ1-1; D is undetermined. There are 12 residues in the CDR3. Germline CDR1 SEHNR, CDR2 FQNEAQ (reference sequence). The V end was cut by 9 bases, the J end by 6 bases, with 14 bases between. CDR3 sequence: CASRQEVAEAFF. CDR3 coding DNA: TGTGCCAGTAGGCAGGAGGTCGCTGAAGCTTTCTTT.

This clone has a handful of counts. The V gene is TRBV2, the J gene TRBJ1-5, with a weak D call TRBD1 (5 bases). Trimming cost V 4 bases and J 4 bases, with 14 bases left between them. Germline CDR1 and CDR2: SNHLY and FYNNEI. CDR3 length: 15 amino acids. The CDR3 loop reads CASSGGREQNQPQHF. CDR3 DNA sequence: TGTGCCAGCAGTGGGGGCAGGGAACAAAATCAGCCCCAGCATTTT.

The rearrangement uses TRBV5-4 and TRBJ2-7; TRBD1 aligns across 9 bases. The CDR3 has 16 residues. Germline assignment: CDR1 SGHNT and CDR2 YYREEE (reference sequence). Trimming removed 4 bases from V and 0 bases from J; junction bases left unmatched: 8. CDR3 sequence: CASSPPGTGISYEQYF. The DNA of the CDR3 is TGTGCCAGCAGCCCGCCCGGGACAGGGATCTCCTACGAGCAGTACTTC. The complete variable domain, with remaining parts taken from reference TRBV5-4 and TRBJ2-7, reads ETGVTQSPTHLIKTRGQQVTLRCSSQSGHNTVSWYQQALGQGPQFIFQYYREEENGRGNFPPRFSGLQFPNYSSELNVNALELDDSALYLCASSPPGTGISYEQYFGPGTRLTVT.

The J gene is TRBJ2-1, the V gene TRBV7-9, with a possible D match to TRBD2 (6 bases). This CDR3 has 16 residues. The V and J ends lost 0 bases and 6 bases respectively, with 15 bases between them. Germline V gives CDR1 SEHNR, CDR2 FQNEAQ (reference sequence). The CDR3 protein is CASSLAPGTGVNEQFF. The CDR3 DNA reads as TGTGCCAGCAGCTTAGCCCCCGGGACGGGGGTCAATGAGCAGTTCTTC.

V is TRBV4-3 and J is TRBJ1-6, with 9 bases aligning to TRBD1. The germline V gene has CDR1 LGHNA and CDR2 YSLEER. V shed 8 bases, J shed 10 bases, and the junction held 12 bases outside the gene matches. This CDR3 region has 15 residues. The CDR3 DNA follows: TGCGCCAGCGGACCCGGACAGGGGTTGGGATCACCCCTCCACTTT. This sequence encodes CASGPGQGLGSPLHF.

This clone was found a few times. The rearrangement uses TRBV18 and TRBJ2-1, with 7 nucleotides matching TRBD1. V lost 1 base to trimming and J lost 3 bases; unmatched junction nucleotides: 9. Germline assignment: CDR1 KGHSH and CDR2 LQKENI. CDR3 length: 17 amino acids. CDR3 sequence reads: CASSPQTGMPLYNEQFF. As DNA, the CDR3 is TGTGCCAGCTCACCACAGACAGGGATGCCCCTCTACAATGAGCAGTTCTTC.

The V and J genes are TRBV10-1 and TRBJ2-1, with 8 bases that match TRBD2. This CDR3 has 14 amino acids. CDR1 WNHNN and CDR2 SYGVQD come from the germline V gene (reference sequence). The junction had 10 bases not matched to a gene; V was cut back by 8 bases and J by 7 bases. The CDR3 sequence is CASLEAGVWNEQFF. CDR3 in DNA: TGCGCCAGCCTTGAAGCGGGGGTATGGAATGAGCAGTTCTTC.

The J gene is TRBJ1-1, the V gene TRBV5-1, with D unresolved. V was clipped by 1 base and J by 2 bases, with 6 bases between them. The length of the CDR3 is 13 residues. Germline lookup yields CDR1 SGHRS and CDR2 YFSETQ. For the CDR3, the DNA is TGCGCCAGCAGCTTGTCTGAAAACACTGAAGCTTTCTTT. Its protein product is CASSLSENTEAFF.

V gene TRBV6-1 combines with J gene TRBJ1-2; the match to TRBD1 covers 9 bases. In germline, CDR1 is MNHNS, CDR2 SASEGT. The CDR3 runs to 17 residues. The J segment lost 2 bases and the V segment lost 3 bases, leaving 10 bases of the junction unmatched. The CDR3: CASSDPGQGLRNYGYTF. The DNA of the CDR3 is TGTGCCAGCAGTGATCCCGGACAGGGGTTGAGAAACTATGGCTACACCTTC.

V and J are TRBV7-2 and TRBJ1-6; weak D call: TRBD1 (5 bases). With 2 bases removed from V and 5 bases from J, the gap between germline ends came to 13 bases. The CDR3 contains 16 residues. Germline V gene sequence: CDR1 SGHTA, CDR2 FQGNSA. This CDR3 reads CASSLSGAGNNSPLHF. CDR3 in DNA: TGTGCCAGCAGCTTAAGTGGTGCAGGGAATAATTCACCCCTCCACTTT. The variable domain in full, with the rest retrieved from reference TRBV7-2 and TRBJ1-6, is GAGVSQSPSNKVTEKGKDVELRCDPISGHTALYWYRQSLGQGLEFLIYFQGNSAPDKSGLPSDRFSAERTGGSVSTLTIQRTQQEDSAVYLCASSLSGAGNNSPLHFGNGTRLTVT.

The genes are TRBV10-1 and TRBJ1-5, with TRBD1 as a possible D gene (5 bases). This CDR3 comprises 16 residues. Germline assignment: CDR1 WNHNN and CDR2 SYGVQD (reference sequence). Trimming removed 7 bases from V and 2 bases from J, with 18 bases in between. CDR3 sequence: CASTNLGGGGNQPQHF. The CDR3 coding sequence is TGCGCCAGCACTAATTTGGGTGGGGGAGGCAATCAGCCCCAGCATTTT.

V and J are TRBV6-5 and TRBJ1-2, with a possible D match to TRBD1 (5 bases). From germline, CDR1 is MNHEY and CDR2 SVGAGI. V was cut by 8 bases and J by 5 bases, with 9 bases left in between. The CDR3 runs 11 residues. The CDR3 DNA reads TGTGCCAGCGGGCAGGGATATGGCTACACCTTC. The encoded protein is CASGQGYGYTF.

This clone showed up just once. The chain uses TRBV5-6 and TRBJ1-2, with D perhaps TRBD1 (6 bases). CDR1 and CDR2 from the germline V gene are SGHDT and YYEEEE. The CDR3 loop spans 12 amino acids. Between the trimmed V and J ends, which lost 7 bases and 6 bases, there was a span of 13 bases. This chain's CDR3 is CASARRTDGYTF. CDR3 DNA sequence: TGTGCCAGCGCGAGAAGGACAGATGGCTACACCTTC.

This CDR3 is CASSYPGQSSYEQYF. The DNA of the CDR3 is TGTGCCAGCAGTTACCCGGGACAGAGCTCCTACGAGCAGTACTTC. The V call is TRBV5-5, the J call TRBJ2-7, with 7 nucleotides matching TRBD1. J was trimmed by 0 bases and V by 5 bases; bases with no gene match: 8. The CDR3 runs 15 residues. Germline CDR1 and CDR2: SGHKS and YYEKEE (reference sequence).

This sequence joins TRBV2 and TRBJ2-5, with TRBD2 identical over 9 bases. Trimming took 8 bases from V and 4 from J; bases not matched to a gene: 11. The CDR3 contains 15 residues. Germline-derived CDR1 and CDR2 are SNHLY and FYNNEI. The CDR3 loop is CASYYGGGAGETQYF. CDR3 nucleotide sequence: TGTGCCAGCTATTATGGCGGGGGGGCGGGAGAGACCCAGTACTTC.